Below, 32 T cell receptor beta chains from the same sample are listed, as sequenced in a study of cytomegalovirus exposure and HLA in healthy donors. Researchers ran the PCR with 60 Vbeta and 13 Jbeta primers. Method: immunoSEQ multiplex PCR; TCRdb's copy keeps in-frame clones and lacks some. The table includes 100,000 to 150,000 clones, 81% detected once. The sample consisted of PBMCs. The receptor set was obtained from a man younger than 35 in good health and CMV-seronegative.

The rearrangement links TRBV11-2 to TRBJ2-6; 9 bases agree with TRBD2. The ends lost 6 bases at V and 0 bases at J; junction bases unmatched: 6. The CDR3 contains 17 residues. Per the germline V gene, CDR1 is SGHAT and CDR2 is FQNNGV. CDR3 sequence: CASRRPGLASGANVLTF. The CDR3 DNA reads as TGTGCCAGCAGGCGTCCGGGACTAGCCTCTGGGGCCAACGTCCTGACTTTC.

The CDR3 DNA sequence: TGTGCCACTCGGAGGGGCAACGGCTATGGCTACACCTTC. Translation gives CATRRGNGYGYTF. The chain joins TRBV2 to TRBJ1-2, with a possible D match to TRBD1 (5 bases). The V gene's germline CDR1 is SNHLY and CDR2 FYNNEI. This CDR3 has 13 residues. The V end lost 10 bases, the J end lost 4 bases, and 16 bases lay between the germline ends.

This clone was detected a few times. The chain is built from TRBV7-3 and TRBJ1-6, with D maybe TRBD1 (5 bases). Germline-derived CDR1 and CDR2 are SGHTA and FQGTGA. Trimming took off 2 bases at V and 8 bases at J, with 7 bases between the two ends. The CDR3 is 13 residues long. The CDR3 coding sequence is TGTGCCAGCAGCTTATCCAGGGATTCACCCCTCCACTTT. It translates to CASSLSRDSPLHF.

The gene calls are TRBV5-4 and TRBJ1-2; D unresolved. The germline V gene encodes CDR1 SGHNT and CDR2 YYREEE (reference sequence). The CDR3 spans 13 residues. Trimming pared 4 bases from V and 3 bases from J, leaving 10 bases between. The CDR3 sequence: CASSRNTDYGYTF. In DNA, the CDR3 is TGTGCCAGCAGCCGAAACACAGACTATGGCTACACCTTC.

The rearrangement joins TRBV7-6 to TRBJ2-7, with 8 bases aligning to TRBD2. V was clipped by 5 bases and J by 7 bases; unmatched bases: 7. The CDR3 loop spans 13 amino acids. Germline V lookup: CDR1 SGHVS, CDR2 FNYEAQ. CDR3 nucleotides: TGTGCCAGCAGCCTCGGGGGGGGCAGTGAGCAGTACTTC. This encodes CASSLGGGSEQYF. The entire variable domain, with the rest obtained from reference TRBV7-6 and TRBJ2-7, is as follows: GAGVSQSPRYKVTKRGQDVALRCDPISGHVSLYWYRQALGQGPEFLTYFNYEAQQDKSGLPNDRFSAERPEGSISTLTIQRTEQRDSAMYRCASSLGGGSEQYFGPGTRLTVT.

This clone was seen more than once but under ten times. The chain links TRBV11-1 to TRBJ1-1, with D unresolved. The CDR3 runs to 13 residues. V was pared by 5 bases and J by 10 bases, with 17 bases between. Germline assignment: CDR1 SGHAT and CDR2 FQDESV (reference sequence). The CDR3 loop is CASSPKSPFGAFF. CDR3 DNA: TGTGCCAGCAGCCCTAAATCGCCCTTCGGAGCTTTCTTT.

This clone is a singleton in its sample. The CDR3 reads CASRQGGTVSPLHF. The DNA for the CDR3 is TGTGCCAGCAGGCAGGGGGGAACTGTTTCACCCCTCCACTTT. This rearrangement joins TRBV6-5 to TRBJ1-6; 7 bases line up with TRBD1. The CDR3 length is 14 residues. V lost 6 bases and J lost 9; bases outside the gene matches: 8. Germline CDR1 is MNHEY and CDR2 is SVGAGI.

The chain is built from TRBV27 and TRBJ1-1; TRBD1 might be the D (5 bases). CDR1 MNHEY and CDR2 SMNVEV come from the germline V gene (reference sequence). The CDR3 is made up of 16 amino acids. With 6 bases removed from V and 1 base from J, the gap between germline ends came to 18 bases. CDR3 DNA: TGTGCCAGCAGATCAGGTGCAGGGTTTCCGAACACTGAAGCTTTCTTT. It translates to CASRSGAGFPNTEAFF.

The J gene is TRBJ2-2, the V gene TRBV15, with 12 positions matching TRBD1. The CDR3 spans 18 residues. Germline V gene data show CDR1 as LNHNV and CDR2 as YYDKDF (reference sequence). V shed 0 bases and J 7 bases; nucleotides not matched to a gene: 9. CDR3 DNA sequence: TGTGCCACCAGCAGAGATTTGGGGACAGGGGGCTTAGACGGGGAGCTGTTTTTT. It is translated as CATSRDLGTGGLDGELFF.

This clone was seen a few times. CDR3: CASSSRTGGIVGELFF. CDR3 nucleotide sequence: TGTGCCAGCAGCTCGCGCACAGGGGGCATAGTCGGGGAGCTGTTTTTT. The chain links TRBV7-8 to TRBJ2-2, with 9 bases matching TRBD1. V lost 4 bases to trimming and J lost 7 bases; unmatched junction nucleotides: 10. Germline loops: CDR1 SGHVS, CDR2 FQNEAQ. This CDR3 region has 16 residues.

The chain is built from TRBV7-8 and TRBJ2-2; weak D call: TRBD1 (6 bases). The CDR3 has 14 amino acids. The germline gives CDR1 SGHVS, CDR2 FQNEAQ. Trimming left V 4 bases short and J 4 bases short, with 10 bases between. The CDR3 DNA follows: TGTGCCAGCAGCTCCACCAGGGGCACCGGGGAGCTGTTTTTT. Protein sequence: CASSSTRGTGELFF.

Notes on this clone: Its ends do not fully match the called genes, so a read error is possible. V and J are TRBV13 and TRBJ2-2; TRBD2 is a possible D gene (6 bases). The germline V gene has CDR1 PRHDT and CDR2 FYEKMQ (reference sequence). The CDR3 sequence is 14 residues long. CDR3: CASSLAEPTGELFF. The CDR3 DNA is TGTGCCAGCAGTTTAGCGGAGCCTACCGGGGAGCTGTTTTTT.

This clone was found a few times. The gene calls are TRBV4-1 and TRBJ2-3, with 11 bases that match TRBD2. The CDR3 spans 15 residues. The junction had 4 bases not matched to a gene; V was cut back by 4 bases and J by 4 bases. CDR1 and CDR2 (germline): MGHRA, YSYEKL. For the CDR3, the DNA is TGCGCCAGCAGCCCTACTAGCGGGGGCCCAGATACGCAGTATTTT. This codes for CASSPTSGGPDTQYF.

This clone has just a few counts. This chain uses TRBV10-3 with TRBJ2-5; 8 bases align to TRBD1. The CDR3 totals 13 residues. Germline V lookup: CDR1 ENHRY, CDR2 SYGVKD. V lost 5 bases and J lost 3; bases outside the gene matches: 2. The CDR3 DNA sequence: TGTGCCATCAGTACGACAGGGGAAGAGACCCAGTACTTC. Translating it yields CAISTTGEETQYF.

Only a few counts were recorded for this clone. The gene calls are TRBV30 and TRBJ1-2; a possible D gene is TRBD1 (5 bases). Germline V lookup: CDR1 GTSNPN, CDR2 SVGIG (reference sequence). With 0 bases removed from V and 8 bases from J, the gap between germline ends came to 22 bases. The CDR3 spans 16 residues. CDR3 protein: CAWSVRRGNPYGGYTF. DNA of the CDR3: TGTGCCTGGAGTGTAAGGAGGGGCAACCCGTATGGCGGCTACACCTTC.

The gene calls are TRBV18 and TRBJ1-2; tentative D call: TRBD1 (5 bases). Trimming took 2 bases from V and 4 from J, leaving 14 bases between them. Germline loops: CDR1 KGHSH, CDR2 LQKENI. The CDR3 consists of 15 residues. CDR3 in amino acids: CASSPSGPGGYGYTF. In nucleotides, the CDR3 is TGTGCCAGCTCACCATCGGGGCCCGGGGGCTATGGCTACACCTTC. Complete variable domain (other parts from reference TRBV18 and TRBJ1-2): NAGVMQNPRHLVRRRGQEARLRCSPMKGHSHVYWYRQLPEEGLKFMVYLQKENIIDESGMPKERFSAEFPKEGPSILRIQQVVRGDSAAYFCASSPSGPGGYGYTFGSGTRLTVV.

The chain combines TRBV5-6 with TRBJ2-7, with D possibly being TRBD1 (6 bases). V lost 0 bases and J 0 bases, leaving 10 bases between the germline ends. Germline lookup yields CDR1 SGHDT and CDR2 YYEEEE. The CDR3 is 15 residues long. The DNA of the CDR3 is TGTGCCAGCAGCTTGGGTACAGGGAGCTCCTACGAGCAGTACTTC. Translation gives CASSLGTGSSYEQYF.

The rearrangement uses TRBV7-9 and TRBJ2-3, with 10 nucleotides matching TRBD1. The CDR3 loop spans 18 amino acids. Germline CDR1 SEHNR, CDR2 FQNEAQ (reference sequence). The J segment lost 5 bases and the V segment lost 0 bases, leaving 11 bases of the junction unmatched. CDR3 sequence reads: CASSLATGGTGALDTQYF. DNA for the CDR3: TGTGCCAGCAGCTTAGCCACCGGTGGGACAGGGGCACTAGATACGCAGTATTTT.

The V call is TRBV5-4, the J call TRBJ2-1, with D possibly matching TRBD2 (7 bases). The CDR3 consists of 17 residues. The V end lost 7 bases, the J end lost 0 bases, and 20 bases lay between the germline ends. The germline V gene encodes CDR1 SGHNT and CDR2 YYREEE (reference sequence). CDR3 sequence (DNA): TGTGCCAGCGGCCCCGTCAGGGGAGGGGGCTCCTACAATGAGCAGTTCTTC. Translated, it gives CASGPVRGGGSYNEQFF.

The chain carries TRBV10-2 and TRBJ2-7, with 11 nucleotides matching TRBD2. V shed 8 bases and J 5 bases; nucleotides not matched to a gene: 17. CDR1 and CDR2 from the germline V gene are WSHSY and SAAADI. This CDR3 comprises 17 residues. CDR3 DNA: TGCGCCAGCGGGTCGTGGGGGGTGACTAGCGGGGAACACGAGCAGTACTTC. It codes for CASGSWGVTSGEHEQYF.

The V call is TRBV25-1, the J call TRBJ2-5; D perhaps matches TRBD2 (6 bases). The CDR3 runs 16 residues. Germline CDR1 MGHDK, CDR2 SYGVNS. Trimming left V 3 bases short and J 2 bases short, with 16 bases between. This CDR3 is CASSEGGGRPQETQYF. CDR3 sequence (DNA): TGTGCCAGCAGTGAGGGAGGCGGGCGGCCTCAAGAGACCCAGTACTTC.

The chain joins TRBV29-1 to TRBJ1-1, with D unresolved. Trimming took 6 bases from V and 1 from J, leaving 15 bases between them. Per the germline V gene, CDR1 is SQVTM and CDR2 is ANQGSEA. This CDR3 region has 14 residues. The CDR3 sequence is CSVDLPGKNTEAFF. CDR3 coding DNA: TGCAGCGTAGACCTCCCCGGGAAGAACACTGAAGCTTTCTTT.

The chain links TRBV5-6 to TRBJ1-2, with TRBD1 identical over 10 bases. The CDR3 consists of 15 residues. Per germline, CDR1 SGHDT and CDR2 YYEEEE. The ends lost 4 bases at V and 6 bases at J; junction bases unmatched: 9. The CDR3 loop is CASSKTGGPMNGYTF. CDR3 sequence (DNA): TGTGCCAGCAGCAAGACAGGGGGCCCGATGAATGGCTACACCTTC.

The genes are TRBV11-2 and TRBJ2-7; TRBD1 is a possible D gene (5 bases). V dropped 5 bases and J dropped 4 bases, with 15 bases sitting between them. The V gene's germline CDR1 is SGHAT and CDR2 FQNNGV. This CDR3 is 14 amino acids long. CDR3 DNA: TGTGCCAGCAGCCTCCAGGGTTATGGTTACGAGCAGTACTTC. It codes for CASSLQGYGYEQYF.

The genes are TRBV9 and TRBJ1-4, with 8 positions matching TRBD1. CDR3 length: 14 amino acids. V lost 4 bases and J lost 6; bases outside the gene matches: 5. Looked up from germline, CDR1 is SGDLS and CDR2 is YYNGEE. CDR3 amino acids: CASSIGQGDEKLFF. The CDR3 coding sequence is TGTGCCAGCAGCATCGGACAGGGAGATGAAAAACTGTTTTTT. Full variable domain (missing parts from reference TRBV9 and TRBJ1-4): DSGVTQTPKHLITATGQRVTLRCSPRSGDLSVYWYQQSLDQGLQFLIQYYNGEERAKGNILERFSAQQFPDLHSELNLSSLELGDSALYFCASSIGQGDEKLFFGSGTQLSVL.

The chain links TRBV6-5 to TRBJ1-5; D remains unclear. Germline-derived CDR1 and CDR2 are MNHEY and SVGAGI. This CDR3 region has 15 residues. The V gene lost 6 bases and the J gene lost 0 bases, with 12 bases spanning the gap. CDR3 protein: CASRPVAYSNQPQHF. In DNA, the CDR3 is TGTGCCAGCAGGCCCGTGGCATATAGCAATCAGCCCCAGCATTTT.

The chain employs TRBV7-9 and TRBJ1-3; a weak D match, TRBD1 (6 bases). The CDR3 is 14 amino acids. Between the trimmed V and J ends, which lost 5 bases and 4 bases, there was a span of 12 bases. The germline CDR1 and CDR2 sequences are SEHNR and FQNEAQ (reference sequence). The CDR3 DNA reads TGTGCCAGCAGCCCGACCGGGACAGGAAACACCATATATTTT. Protein sequence: CASSPTGTGNTIYF. Filled out from reference TRBV7-9 and TRBJ1-3, the complete variable domain reads DTGVSQNPRHKITKRGQNVTFRCDPISEHNRLYWYRQTLGQGPEFLTYFQNEAQLEKSRLLSDRFSAERPKGSFSTLEIQRTEQGDSAMYLCASSPTGTGNTIYFGEGSWLTVV.

The chain couples TRBV5-1 to TRBJ1-2, with D perhaps matching TRBD1 (5 bases). The germline CDR1 and CDR2 sequences are SGHRS and YFSETQ. The CDR3 is 14 residues long. The V gene lost 4 bases and the J gene lost 8 bases, with 18 bases spanning the gap. The DNA for the CDR3 is TGCGCCAGCAGCCTGGGACGCCAGTCAGGGGGCTACACCTTC. Translating gives CASSLGRQSGGYTF.

The gene calls are TRBV19 and TRBJ1-1, with D possibly being TRBD1 (6 bases). Per the germline V gene, CDR1 is LNHDA and CDR2 is SQIVND (reference sequence). The CDR3 has 13 amino acids. Trimming left V 6 bases short and J 1 base short, with 9 bases between. In DNA, the CDR3 is TGTGCCAGTAGCCCCAGGGGGAACACTGAAGCTTTCTTT. This codes for CASSPRGNTEAFF.

The chain recombines TRBV2 with TRBJ1-1; D is perhaps TRBD1 (6 bases). Germline lookup yields CDR1 SNHLY and CDR2 FYNNEI. The CDR3 covers 14 residues. The V gene lost 2 bases and the J gene lost 1 base, with 8 bases spanning the gap. CDR3 bases: TGTGCCAGCAGTGAACAGGGGAGGAACACTGAAGCTTTCTTT. Its protein product is CASSEQGRNTEAFF.

The chain combines TRBV4-2 with TRBJ2-5, with a possible D match to TRBD2 (5 bases). The length of the CDR3 is 14 residues. Looked up from germline, CDR1 is LGHNA and CDR2 is YNFKEQ. Trimming cost V 5 bases and J 2 bases, with 12 bases left between them. In nucleotides, the CDR3 is TGTGCCAGCAGCGGGGAGAGGTCTCAAGAGACCCAGTACTTC. Amino acids: CASSGERSQETQYF.

This chain joins TRBV7-3 and TRBJ1-5; D gene uncertain. The CDR3 is 13 amino acids. Per the germline V gene, CDR1 is SGHTA and CDR2 is FQGTGA. V was pared by 2 bases and J by 7 bases, with 9 bases between. Here the CDR3 DNA reads TGTGCCAGCAGCTTAGGGTCTAGCCAGCCCCAGCATTTT. Amino acid sequence: CASSLGSSQPQHF.